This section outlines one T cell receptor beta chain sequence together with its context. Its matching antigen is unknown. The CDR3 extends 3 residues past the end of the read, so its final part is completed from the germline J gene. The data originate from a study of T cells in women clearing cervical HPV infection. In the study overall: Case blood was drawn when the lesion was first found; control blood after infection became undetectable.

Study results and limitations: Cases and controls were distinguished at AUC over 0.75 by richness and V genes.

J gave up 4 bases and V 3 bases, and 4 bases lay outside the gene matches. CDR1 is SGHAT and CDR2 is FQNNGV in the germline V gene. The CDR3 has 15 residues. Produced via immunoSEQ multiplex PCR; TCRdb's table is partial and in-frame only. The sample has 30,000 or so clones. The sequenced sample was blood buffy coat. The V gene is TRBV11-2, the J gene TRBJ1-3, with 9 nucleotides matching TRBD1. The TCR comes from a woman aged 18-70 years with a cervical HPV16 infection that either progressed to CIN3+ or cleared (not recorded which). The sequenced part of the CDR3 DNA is TGTGCCAGCAGCTTTATGGACAGGGGAGGAAACACC. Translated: CASSFMDRGGNT. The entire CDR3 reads CASSFMDRGGNTIYF.